The 20 T cell receptor beta chains below come from one sample, sequenced in a study of CD8 T cells in ankylosing spondylitis. TCRdb passed the 5' RACE reads through MiXCR, listing each CDR3 protein once. The top ten hold 10% to 15% of the sample, which has just over 350,000 distinct CDR3 sequences, approximately 22% seen once. Material for sequencing was blood, either unsorted or a sorted T cell fraction (not recorded which). These receptors were obtained from a male donor with ankylosing spondylitis or in good health (not recorded which).

The chain carries TRBV5-8 and TRBJ2-1; 9 nucleotides line up with TRBD1. This CDR3 has 16 residues. V shed 1 base and J 6 bases; nucleotides not matched to a gene: 8. The germline gives CDR1 SGHTS, CDR2 YDEGEE. Here the CDR3 reads CASSLLGTGLGNEQFF. In DNA, the CDR3 is TGTGCCAGCAGCTTGTTAGGGACAGGGCTGGGCAATGAGCAGTTCTTC.

This clonotype was seen more than once but under ten times. The chain couples TRBV10-3 to TRBJ2-3, with D uncertain. V was clipped by 6 bases and J by 0 bases, with 7 bases between them. The CDR3 length is 13 residues. Germline loops: CDR1 ENHRY, CDR2 SYGVKD. The CDR3 sequence is CAISPDSTDTQYF. DNA for the CDR3: TGTGCCATCAGCCCGGACAGCACAGATACGCAGTATTTT.

The CDR3 spells CASSQSGQPYEQYF. In DNA form, the CDR3 reads TGCGCCAGCAGCCAATCGGGACAGCCCTACGAGCAGTACTTC. The chain is built from TRBV4-1 and TRBJ2-7; TRBD1 agrees at 7 bases. The junction had 3 bases not matched to a gene; V was cut back by 2 bases and J by 2 bases. Germline-derived CDR1 and CDR2 are MGHRA and YSYEKL. The CDR3 is 14 residues long.

This chain links TRBV5-5 with TRBJ2-7, with TRBD2 as a possible D gene (5 bases). Per germline, CDR1 SGHKS and CDR2 YYEKEE (reference sequence). V was trimmed by 3 bases and J by 2 bases, leaving 15 bases between them. This CDR3 is 15 amino acids long. The chain's CDR3 is CASSSPPTGTYEQYF. In DNA, the CDR3 is TGTGCCAGCAGCTCCCCCCCCACGGGAACCTACGAGCAGTACTTC.

V is TRBV12-3 or TRBV12-4 and J is TRBJ2-1; D is tentatively TRBD1 or TRBD2 (5 bases each). V was pared by 2 bases and J by 9 bases, with 14 bases between. This CDR3 region has 14 residues. CDR3 residues: CASSLPGDRSEQFF. In DNA, the CDR3 is TGTGCCAGCAGTTTACCCGGGGACCGCTCTGAGCAGTTCTTC.

The genes are TRBV24-1 and TRBJ1-2; 9 bases line up with TRBD1. CDR3 size: 17 residues. The germline CDR1 and CDR2 sequences are KGHDR and SFDVKD. J gave up 4 bases and V 8 bases, and 16 bases lay outside the gene matches. This CDR3 is CATKTGTGSLVGYGYTF. CDR3 bases: TGTGCCACCAAAACCGGGACAGGGTCTCTTGTCGGCTATGGCTACACCTTC.

V is TRBV6-1 and J is TRBJ2-2; D may be TRBD2 (6 bases). V shed 8 bases and J shed 4 bases, with 11 bases lying between them. The CDR3 loop spans 13 amino acids. Looked up from germline, CDR1 is MNHNS and CDR2 is SASEGT. CDR3: CASVLGGTGELFF. CDR3 nucleotide sequence: TGTGCCAGCGTCCTCGGGGGCACCGGGGAGCTGTTTTTT.

The genes are TRBV30 and TRBJ2-1, with D possibly TRBD2 on 6 matching bases. CDR3 length: 13 amino acids. In germline, CDR1 is GTSNPN, CDR2 SVGIG (reference sequence). The V end was cut by 0 bases, the J end by 7 bases, with 10 bases between. CDR3 protein: CAWSVFGGNEQFF. Here the CDR3 DNA reads TGTGCCTGGAGTGTTTTCGGGGGTAATGAGCAGTTCTTC.

In its sample, this clonotype was seen once. J is TRBJ2-7 and V is TRBV3-1; 11 positions agree with TRBD1. Germline lookup yields CDR1 LGHDT and CDR2 YNNKEL (reference sequence). This CDR3 has 17 residues. Trimming at V came to 4 bases and at J to 0 bases, leaving 8 bases not matched to a gene. This chain's CDR3 is CASSPRDRGGRSYEQYF. In DNA form, the CDR3 reads TGTGCCAGCAGCCCCCGGGACAGGGGGGGTCGCTCCTACGAGCAGTACTTC.

The genes are TRBV24-1 and TRBJ2-3; the D gene is possibly TRBD1 (6 bases). The CDR3 runs to 15 residues. V shed 6 bases and J shed 5 bases, with 17 bases lying between them. The V gene's germline CDR1 is KGHDR and CDR2 SFDVKD. CDR3 nucleotides: TGTGCCACCAGTCCCGAGGTGGGACATGTAGATACGCAGTATTTT. Its translation is CATSPEVGHVDTQYF.

CDR3 DNA sequence: TGCGCCAGCAGCTTCCTCACCAGCACTGAAGCTTTCTTT. This sequence encodes CASSFLTSTEAFF. The rearrangement joins TRBV5-1 to TRBJ1-1; D uncertain. Germline CDR1 reads SGHRS; CDR2 reads YFSETQ. V lost 2 bases, J lost 4 bases, and 9 bases lay in between. The CDR3 has 13 residues.

The sample holds many counts of this clonotype. The chain has TRBV12-3 or TRBV12-4 and TRBJ2-3, with TRBD2 identical over 14 bases. The CDR3 is 15 amino acids. V lost 4 bases and J lost 9; bases outside the gene matches: 6. The CDR3 is CASSWGLAGEETQYF. In nucleotides, the CDR3 is TGTGCCAGCAGTTGGGGACTAGCGGGGGAAGAAACGCAGTATTTT.

This clonotype was counted between two and nine times. This chain links TRBV7-9 with TRBJ1-6, with TRBD1 as a possible D gene (5 bases). The germline V gene encodes CDR1 SEHNR and CDR2 FQNEAQ (reference sequence). Trimming took off 1 base at V and 14 bases at J, with 15 bases between the two ends. The CDR3 contains 14 residues. The CDR3 sequence: CASSLGGPGPALHF. As DNA, the CDR3 is TGTGCCAGCAGCTTAGGGGGACCAGGGCCGGCCCTCCACTTT.

The chain combines TRBV5-1 with TRBJ2-5; 7 bases fit TRBD1. The V gene's germline CDR1 is SGHRS and CDR2 YFSETQ. The trim removed 4 bases at V and 5 bases at J, leaving 8 bases unmatched. This CDR3 has 14 residues. CDR3 DNA sequence: TGCGCCAGCAGCGACAGGGCGGTGGACGAGACCCAGTACTTC. It codes for CASSDRAVDETQYF.

This clonotype was counted ten times or more. The chain links TRBV12-3 or TRBV12-4 to TRBJ2-5, with a tentative D call TRBD1 (6 bases). Trimming took off 1 base at V and 5 bases at J, with 14 bases between the two ends. CDR3 length equals 15 residues. The CDR3 region is CASSLGVGAEETQYF. In DNA form, the CDR3 reads TGTGCCAGCAGTTTAGGAGTGGGGGCCGAGGAGACCCAGTACTTC.

J is TRBJ2-7 and V is TRBV14; no reliable D call. The CDR3 is 14 amino acids. The germline CDR1 and CDR2 sequences are SGHDN and FVKESK. V lost 1 base to trimming and J lost 6 bases, with 13 bases between them. The CDR3 sequence is CASSQAFGRSEQYF. CDR3 in DNA: TGTGCCAGCAGCCAAGCATTCGGCCGGAGCGAGCAGTACTTC.

This clonotype was counted once. The rearrangement uses TRBV25-1 and TRBJ1-5, with D maybe TRBD1 (5 bases). This CDR3 spans 14 amino acids. V lost 3 bases, J lost 7 bases, and 13 bases lay in between. Germline V CDR1 and CDR2: MGHDK, SYGVNS. The CDR3 DNA is TGTGCCAGCAGTGAGTCCAGGGTCGGCCAGCCCCAGCATTTT. Translated: CASSESRVGQPQHF.

This clonotype appeared a few times. The chain uses TRBV6-1 and TRBJ2-1; no clear D gene. Germline V gene lookup returns CDR1 MNHNS and CDR2 SASEGT. This CDR3 comprises 13 residues. Trimming removed 5 bases from V and 7 bases from J, with 12 bases in between. CDR3 bases: TGTGCCAGCAGTAGCGTAGCTGGTAATGAGCAGTTCTTC. Translating gives CASSSVAGNEQFF.

The chain has TRBV12-3 or TRBV12-4 and TRBJ1-2, with 7 positions matching TRBD1. The CDR3 has 15 amino acids. J gave up 0 bases and V 7 bases, and 8 bases lay outside the gene matches. CDR3 DNA sequence: TGTGCCAGCACTGCGGGTGGGACAGCTAACTATGGCTACACCTTC. Residues: CASTAGGTANYGYTF.

In its sample, this clonotype was seen a few times. CDR3 in DNA: TGCAGTGCAACACGACAGGGACTACGATTTTCCACAGATACGCAGTATTTT. Translating it yields CSATRQGLRFSTDTQYF. The gene calls are TRBV20-1 and TRBJ2-3; D possibly matches TRBD1 or TRBD2 (7 bases each). V dropped 6 bases and J dropped 2 bases, with 24 bases sitting between them. Germline V gene data show CDR1 as DFQATT and CDR2 as SNEGSKA (reference sequence). The CDR3 covers 17 residues.